This record looks at one TCR beta chain sequence and its context. What it binds is unknown. This sample stems from a study of Ad26.COV2.S vaccination and SARS-CoV-2 variants. Study results and limitations: Vaccinated and placebo-treated recipients had similar non-spike TCR breadth.

The CDR3 runs 18 residues. CDR1 and CDR2 (germline): SNHLY, FYNNEI. Losses at the gene ends were 6 bases for V and 0 bases for J; bases not matched to a gene: 9. Using immunoSEQ multiplex PCR, the repertoire was profiled, and TCRdb retains in-frame clones only, with some absent. The table lists about 98,000 clones, around 80% of them singletons. This chain connects TRBV2 to TRBJ2-1; 12 bases map to TRBD2. This receptor was taken from a human donor who had recovered from COVID-19. Specimen: peripheral blood, collected after recovery from COVID-19. DNA for the CDR3: TGTGCCAGCAGACGACTAGCGGGGGTTATAAGCTCCTACAATGAGCAGTTCTTC. This codes for CASRRLAGVISSYNEQFF.